This T cell receptor (beta chain) was recovered during a study of T-cell reconstitution after alpha-beta-depleted transplantation in children. CDR1 and CDR2 from the germline V gene are KGHSH and LQKENI. Trimming took off 6 bases at V and 6 bases at J, with 11 bases between the two ends. The CDR3 loop spans 12 amino acids. TCRbeta library preparation incorporated unique molecular identifiers. Each CDR3 protein gets one entry after TCRdb re-called the PCR reads with MiXCR. The sample has roughly 500,000 distinct CDR3 sequences; around a third are singletons. The sequence was collected from a human donor who donated a stem cell graft to a child with aplastic anemia. The source was PBMCs from the stem cell graft donor, collected from the stem cell graft. V usage is TRBV18 and J usage is TRBJ1-1, with D possibly TRBD1 on 6 matching bases. CDR3 DNA sequence: TGTGCCAGCTCCCCCGGGACACCTGAAGCTTTCTTT. Translating it yields CASSPGTPEAFF.